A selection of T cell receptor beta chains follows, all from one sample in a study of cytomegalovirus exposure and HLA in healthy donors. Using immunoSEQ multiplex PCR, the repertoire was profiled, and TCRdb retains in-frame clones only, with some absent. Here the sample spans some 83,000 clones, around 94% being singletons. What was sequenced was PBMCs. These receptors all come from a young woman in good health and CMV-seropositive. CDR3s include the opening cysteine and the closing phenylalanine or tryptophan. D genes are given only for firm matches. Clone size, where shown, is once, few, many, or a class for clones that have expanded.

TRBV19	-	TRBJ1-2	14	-	CASNRQTTNYGYTF	TGTGCCAGTAACAGACAAACCACTAACTATGGCTACACCTTC
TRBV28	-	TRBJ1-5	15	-	CASSLVGGPNQPQHF	TGTGCCAGCAGCTTGGTGGGAGGCCCCAATCAGCCCCAGCATTTT
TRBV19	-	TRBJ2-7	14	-	CASSMMGASYEQYF	TGTGCCAGTAGTATGATGGGGGCCTCCTACGAGCAGTACTTC
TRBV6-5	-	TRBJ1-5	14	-	CASRRGGEDQPQHF	TGTGCCAGCCGCCGTGGGGGGGAAGATCAGCCCCAGCATTTT
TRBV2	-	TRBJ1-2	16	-	CASSEMRGVSNYGYTF	TGTGCCAGCAGTGAAATGCGGGGGGTGTCTAACTATGGCTACACCTTC
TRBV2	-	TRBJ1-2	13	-	CASSDRFSYGYTF	TGTGCCAGCAGTGACAGATTCTCCTATGGCTACACCTTC
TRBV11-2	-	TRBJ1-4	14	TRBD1	CASSSRTGLEKLFF	TGTGCCAGCAGCTCCCGGACAGGGCTTGAAAAACTGTTTTTT
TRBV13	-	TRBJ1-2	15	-	CASSPGQILYYGYTF	TGTGCCAGCAGCCCCGGACAGATCCTTTATTATGGCTACACCTTC
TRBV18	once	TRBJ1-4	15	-	CASSPGDTSNEKLFF	TGTGCCAGCTCACCTGGGGACACTTCTAATGAAAAACTGTTTTTT
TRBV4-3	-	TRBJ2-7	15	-	CASSQELARGSEQYF	TGCGCCAGCAGCCAAGAGCTAGCCAGGGGAAGCGAGCAGTACTTC
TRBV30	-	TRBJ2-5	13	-	CAWSFNYEETQYF	TGTGCCTGGAGTTTTAACTACGAAGAGACCCAGTACTTC
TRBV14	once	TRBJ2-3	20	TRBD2	CASSPLVAGRHGSGQDTQYF	TGTGCCAGCAGCCCTCTCGTAGCGGGGCGACATGGGTCAGGACAAGATACGCAGTATTTT
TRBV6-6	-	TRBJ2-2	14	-	CASRVGVNTGELFF	TGTGCCAGCAGGGTCGGAGTCAACACCGGGGAGCTGTTTTTT
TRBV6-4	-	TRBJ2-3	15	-	CASSDSGLLTDTQYF	TGTGCCAGCAGTGACTCCGGTCTACTCACAGATACGCAGTATTTT
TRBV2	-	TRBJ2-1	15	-	CASNIGGGPYNEQFF	TGTGCCAGCAATATAGGGGGGGGTCCCTACAATGAGCAGTTCTTC
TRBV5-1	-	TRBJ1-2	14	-	CASSLDMTGGGYTF	TGCGCCAGCAGCTTGGACATGACAGGAGGTGGCTACACCTTC
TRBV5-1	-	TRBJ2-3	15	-	CASSLVTRFRDTQYF	TGCGCCAGCAGCTTGGTGACTAGGTTTAGGGATACGCAGTATTTT
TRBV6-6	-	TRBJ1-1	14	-	CASSRSGRGTEAFF	TGTGCCAGCAGTAGATCAGGGAGGGGCACTGAAGCTTTCTTT
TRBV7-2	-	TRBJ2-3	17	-	CASSLSRLRQSTDTQYF	TGTGCCAGCAGCTTATCCCGACTTCGCCAAAGCACAGATACGCAGTATTTT
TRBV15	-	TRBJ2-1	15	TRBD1	CATSRGTGGYNEQFF	TGTGCCACCAGCAGAGGGACAGGGGGCTACAATGAGCAGTTCTTC
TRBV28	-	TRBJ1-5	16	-	CASSLVQGLDNQPQHF	TGTGCCAGCAGTTTAGTTCAGGGATTGGACAATCAGCCCCAGCATTTT
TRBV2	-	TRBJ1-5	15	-	CASRGYDSSNQPQHF	TGTGCCAGCAGAGGTTACGACAGTAGCAATCAGCCCCAGCATTTT
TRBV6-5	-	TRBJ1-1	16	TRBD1	CASSYLDRGGITEAFF	TGTGCCAGCAGTTACCTGGACAGGGGCGGGATCACTGAAGCTTTCTTT
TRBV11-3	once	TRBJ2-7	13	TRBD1	CASGQGMGYEQYF	TGTGCCAGCGGACAGGGGATGGGTTACGAGCAGTACTTC
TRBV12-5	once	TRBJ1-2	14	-	CASARTPEYYGYTF	TGTGCTAGTGCCCGGACTCCAGAATACTATGGCTACACCTTC
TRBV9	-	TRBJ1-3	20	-	CASSGRPGQLGRFSGNTIYF	TGTGCCAGCAGCGGCCGACCGGGACAACTGGGGAGATTCTCTGGAAACACCATATATTTT
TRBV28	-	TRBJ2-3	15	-	CASSLSHESTDTQYF	TGTGCCAGCAGTTTATCCCACGAGAGCACAGATACGCAGTATTTT
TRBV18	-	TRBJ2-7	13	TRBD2	CASSAGEAYEQYF	TGTGCCAGCTCGGCGGGGGAGGCCTACGAGCAGTACTTC
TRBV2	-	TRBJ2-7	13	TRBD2	CASITGGAREQYF	TGTGCCAGCATTACGGGAGGTGCGAGGGAGCAGTACTTC
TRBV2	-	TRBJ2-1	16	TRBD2	CASSVSGGASYNEQFF	TGTGCCAGCAGCGTTAGCGGGGGGGCGTCCTACAATGAGCAGTTCTTC
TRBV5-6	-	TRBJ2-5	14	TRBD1	CASSLTGAKETQYF	TGTGCCAGCAGCCTGACAGGGGCGAAAGAGACCCAGTACTTC
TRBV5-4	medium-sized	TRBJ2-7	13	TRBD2	CASRQGLAGEQYF	TGTGCCAGCAGGCAGGGACTAGCTGGCGAGCAGTACTTC
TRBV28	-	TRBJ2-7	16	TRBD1	CASSITGGGISYEQYF	TGTGCCAGCAGTATCACAGGGGGCGGAATATCCTACGAGCAGTACTTC
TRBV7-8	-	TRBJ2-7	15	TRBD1	CASSSNSGGTGEQYF	TGTGCCAGCAGCTCTAATTCAGGGGGAACGGGCGAGCAGTACTTC
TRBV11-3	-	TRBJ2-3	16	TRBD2	CASSASTAGAADTQYF	TGTGCCAGCAGCGCCTCGACGGCGGGAGCTGCAGATACGCAGTATTTT
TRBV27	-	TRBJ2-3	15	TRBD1	CASSHRQGLTDTQYF	TGTGCCAGCAGTCACCGACAGGGTTTAACAGATACGCAGTATTTT
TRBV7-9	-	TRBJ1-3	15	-	CASSTLSGSGNTIYF	TGTGCCAGCAGCACCCTTTCAGGCTCTGGAAACACCATATATTTT